Shown below are 23 T cell receptor beta chains from a single sample sequenced in a study of metastatic and nonmetastatic thyroid tumors. Thyroid surgery took place with no prior treatment in any patient. TCRdb redid the clone calls on the PCR reads using MiXCR. This table has roughly 38,000 clones, roughly 18% appearing once. Sequenced: blood. The receptors shown here come from a female donor with papillary thyroid cancer or a benign thyroid nodule (not recorded which). Some clones in this sample may be carry-over from other donors' samples.

This clone was counted a few times. V and J are TRBV29-1 and TRBJ2-3; D gene unclear. Trimming stripped 7 bases from V and 4 bases from J, with 12 bases between. The CDR3 extends over 12 amino acids. Germline-derived CDR1 and CDR2 are SQVTM and ANQGSEA. The CDR3 DNA is TGCAGCGCCTATACAGTAGCAGATACGCAGTATTTT. Its translation: CSAYTVADTQYF.

Concerning this clone: A much larger clone sits a single nucleotide away, making a read error possible. The V gene is TRBV5-6, the J gene TRBJ2-1; the D gene is possibly TRBD1 (5 bases). Germline loops: CDR1 SGHDT, CDR2 YYEEEE. The CDR3 sequence is 13 residues long. CDR3 nucleotide sequence: TGTACCAGCAGCCCTGACCTCAGGGATGAGCAGTTCTTC. This gives the protein CTSSPDLRDEQFF.

This clone has only a few counts. The V and J genes are TRBV28 and TRBJ1-6, with D hard to call. Trimming took off 5 bases at V and 8 bases at J, with 22 bases between the two ends. CDR1 MDHEN and CDR2 SYDVKM come from the germline V gene. The CDR3 loop spans 17 amino acids. The CDR3 region is CASSRGWRVVRDSPLHF. The DNA of the CDR3 is TGTGCCAGCAGTCGTGGGTGGCGGGTGGTCCGGGATTCACCCCTCCACTTT.

The chain couples TRBV6-1 to TRBJ2-7; D is tentatively TRBD1 or TRBD2 (5 bases each). This CDR3 contains 13 residues. The V end lost 7 bases, the J end lost 7 bases, and 17 bases lay between the germline ends. Germline CDR1 and CDR2: MNHNS and SASEGT. CDR3 loop: CASIYLGVWEQYF. CDR3 coding DNA: TGTGCCAGCATCTATCTGGGGGTTTGGGAGCAGTACTTC.

This clone appeared a few times. This chain uses TRBV6-2 or TRBV6-3 with TRBJ1-6; D unclear. V lost 5 bases and J lost 8, with 7 bases in between. Germline loops: CDR1 MNHEY, CDR2 SVGEGT. This CDR3 contains 12 residues. CDR3 in amino acids: CASSHHHSPLHF. The CDR3 coding sequence is TGTGCCAGCAGTCACCATCATTCACCCCTCCACTTT.

This clone was recorded a few times. The rearrangement uses TRBV5-4 and TRBJ2-3; 7 bases line up with TRBD2. V lost 6 bases, J lost 3 bases, and 7 bases stayed unmatched. The CDR3 extends over 14 amino acids. Per germline, CDR1 SGHNT and CDR2 YYREEE (reference sequence). CDR3 residues: CASTWGGRTDTQYF. In nucleotides, the CDR3 is TGTGCCAGCACCTGGGGGGGTAGAACAGATACGCAGTATTTT. The variable domain in full, completed from reference TRBV5-4 and TRBJ2-3, reads ETGVTQSPTHLIKTRGQQVTLRCSSQSGHNTVSWYQQALGQGPQFIFQYYREEENGRGNFPPRFSGLQFPNYSSELNVNALELDDSALYLCASTWGGRTDTQYFGPGTRLTVL.

The gene calls are TRBV5-1 and TRBJ1-6; a possible D gene is TRBD1 (6 bases). This CDR3 is built from 17 residues. Germline CDR1 SGHRS, CDR2 YFSETQ. The germline V and J ends were trimmed by 4 bases and 7 bases, with 21 bases remaining between them. The CDR3 reads CASSLTLSQGSNSPLHF. CDR3 coding DNA: TGCGCCAGCAGCCTCACCTTGTCACAGGGTAGCAATTCACCCCTCCACTTT.

The chain has TRBV6-1 and TRBJ1-5; D unclear. The CDR3 consists of 15 residues. V was clipped by 8 bases and J by 8 bases, with 22 bases between them. Per the germline V gene, CDR1 is MNHNS and CDR2 is SASEGT. The CDR3 loop is CASCSPDTEGEPQHF. In nucleotides, the CDR3 is TGTGCCAGCTGCTCCCCCGACACGGAGGGCGAGCCCCAGCATTTT.

A note on this clone: This may be a read error: a much more frequent sequence differs by one nucleotide. The chain recombines TRBV7-9 with TRBJ2-1; D possibly corresponds to TRBD2 (5 bases). The CDR3 covers 12 residues. Germline V gene lookup returns CDR1 SEHNR and CDR2 FQNEAQ (reference sequence). V was shortened by 4 bases and J by 8 bases, with 9 bases between the two germline ends. The CDR3 sequence: CASSSLAYEQFF. In DNA, the CDR3 is TGTGCCAGCAGCTCCTTAGCGTATGAGCAGTTCTTC.

The J gene is TRBJ1-4, the V gene TRBV6-1; the match to TRBD1 covers 9 bases. In germline, CDR1 is MNHNS, CDR2 SASEGT. The ends lost 6 bases at V and 6 bases at J; junction bases unmatched: 8. The CDR3 is made up of 15 amino acids. Written as DNA, the CDR3 is TGTGCCAGCAGCGGGGACAGGGTGCGTCATGAAAAACTGTTTTTT. It is translated as CASSGDRVRHEKLFF.

This clone was counted ten times or more. The chain recombines TRBV20-1 with TRBJ2-1, with 9 bases fitting TRBD1. V dropped 5 bases and J dropped 3; count of bases not matched to a gene: 5. The CDR3 contains 14 residues. Germline V gene data show CDR1 as DFQATT and CDR2 as SNEGSKA (reference sequence). The CDR3: CSAAADRGYNEQFF. The CDR3 region has the DNA TGCAGTGCTGCCGCGGACAGGGGCTACAATGAGCAGTTCTTC.

This clone appeared a few times. This clone may be a read error of a much larger clone one base away. This chain links TRBV29-1 with TRBJ2-1; D is ambiguous. Germline V CDR1 and CDR2: SQVTM, ANQGSEA. The V end lost 3 bases, the J end lost 5 bases, and 11 bases lay between the germline ends. This CDR3 is 13 amino acids long. The CDR3 DNA reads TGCAGCGTTGATAGTACAATTCACAATGAGCAGTTCTTC. Translation: CSVDSTIHNEQFF.

This clone was recorded many times. The DNA of the CDR3 is TGTGCCAGCAGTGAAGGACAGGAAAGCACACAGTACTTC. As protein: CASSEGQESTQYF. The rearrangement links TRBV2 to TRBJ2-5, with D perhaps matching TRBD1 (6 bases). Germline CDR1 SNHLY, CDR2 FYNNEI. Trimming removed 1 base from V and 11 bases from J, with 14 bases in between. The CDR3 covers 13 residues.

This clone was seen a few times. This chain uses TRBV28 with TRBJ2-1; TRBD2 matches 12 bases. V dropped 7 bases and J dropped 7; count of bases not matched to a gene: 20. The V gene's germline CDR1 is MDHEN and CDR2 SYDVKM. This CDR3 region has 19 residues. The CDR3 DNA reads as TGTGCCAGCAACCTAACACGGACTAGCGGGAAGGGGTTGTATAATGAGCAGTTCTTC. Protein: CASNLTRTSGKGLYNEQFF. The full variable domain, with the rest looked up from reference TRBV28 and TRBJ2-1, is DVKVTQSSRYLVKRTGEKVFLECVQDMDHENMFWYRQDPGLGLRLIYFSYDVKMKEKGDIPEGYSVSREKKERFSLILESASTNQTSMYLCASNLTRTSGKGLYNEQFFGPGTRLTVL.

This clone was observed at least ten times. This chain joins TRBV5-6 and TRBJ2-1; D unresolved. Trimming stripped 3 bases from V and 9 bases from J, with 13 bases between. Germline V gives CDR1 SGHDT, CDR2 YYEEEE. The CDR3 extends over 13 amino acids. The CDR3 reads CASSSVFKLEQFF. The CDR3 nucleotides read TGTGCCAGCAGCTCAGTATTCAAACTTGAGCAGTTCTTC.

A few counts support this clone. The chain combines TRBV6-1 with TRBJ1-3, with D uncertain. Deletions cut 8 bases from V and 4 bases from J, with 12 bases between. The CDR3 has 13 residues. Germline loops: CDR1 MNHNS, CDR2 SASEGT. In nucleotides, the CDR3 is TGTGCCAGCCGGGCCCAGGTCGGAAACACCATATATTTT. This codes for CASRAQVGNTIYF.

This clone came up many times. Other nucleotide sequences from this sample produce the same CDR3. The chain uses TRBV15 and TRBJ1-4, with D uncertain. CDR3 length: 15 residues. Per germline, CDR1 LNHNV and CDR2 YYDKDF (reference sequence). Trimming pared 1 base from V and 4 bases from J, leaving 10 bases between. CDR3 amino acids: CATSRARADNEKLFF. The DNA for the CDR3 is TGTGCCACCAGCAGAGCCCGGGCGGATAATGAAAAACTGTTTTTT.

This clone has a count of ten or more. The CDR3 spells CASSPGGTGGEAFF. CDR3 sequence (DNA): TGCGCCAGCAGCCCCGGGGGGACGGGCGGTGAAGCTTTCTTT. V usage is TRBV4-3 and J usage is TRBJ1-1; D may be TRBD1 (5 bases). The CDR3 is 14 residues long. Per germline, CDR1 LGHNA and CDR2 YSLEER. Trimming removed 4 bases at V and 7 bases at J, with 16 bases between.

This clone was counted at least ten times. The chain recombines TRBV2 with TRBJ1-6; D ambiguous. Germline V gene lookup returns CDR1 SNHLY and CDR2 FYNNEI. V dropped 6 bases and J dropped 6 bases, with 6 bases sitting between them. The CDR3 loop spans 12 amino acids. The CDR3: CASRLLNSPLHF. CDR3 DNA sequence: TGTGCCAGCAGGTTACTTAATTCACCCCTCCACTTT.

Note on this clone: Possible read error: a much larger clone is one base away. The J gene is TRBJ1-1, the V gene TRBV6-2 or TRBV6-3; D is uncertain. The germline V gene encodes CDR1 MNHEY and CDR2 SVGEGT. This CDR3 comprises 12 residues. Trimming cost V 11 bases and J 5 bases, with 15 bases left between them. The CDR3 loop is CAGTDPSTEAFF. In DNA, the CDR3 is TGTGCCGGCACGGACCCGAGTACTGAAGCTTTCTTT.

The V and J genes are TRBV30 and TRBJ2-1; D gene ambiguous. CDR1 GTSNPN and CDR2 SVGIG come from the germline V gene (reference sequence). Trimming removed 1 base at V and 3 bases at J, with 1 base between. The CDR3 runs to 11 residues. This CDR3 reads CAWSDYNEQFF. The CDR3 DNA follows: TGTGCCTGGAGTGACTACAATGAGCAGTTCTTC.

This clone was picked up many times. The chain employs TRBV12-3 or TRBV12-4 and TRBJ1-1, with D hard to call. This CDR3 has 14 residues. Trimming cost V 3 bases and J 1 base, with 9 bases left between them. The CDR3 reads CASSFGERNTEAFF. CDR3 DNA: TGTGCCAGCAGTTTCGGGGAGAGGAACACTGAAGCTTTCTTT.

This chain links TRBV10-3 with TRBJ2-1, with 14 bases fitting TRBD2. V trimming: 4 bases; J trimming: 1 base; junction bases outside the gene matches: 3. Germline V gene sequence: CDR1 ENHRY, CDR2 SYGVKD. The CDR3 is 17 residues long. The CDR3, as DNA: TGTGCCATCAGTGGGACTAGCGGGAGGATGTCCTACAATGAGCAGTTCTTC. Encoded protein: CAISGTSGRMSYNEQFF.